Listed below are T cell receptor beta chains from one sample, sequenced in a study of cytomegalovirus exposure and HLA in healthy donors. Generated by immunoSEQ multiplex PCR, the TCRdb table keeps only in-frame clones and is missing some. The profile shows 110,000 or so clones, about 85% of them singletons. Material for sequencing was PBMCs. The receptor source for this set is a woman in her late teens or twenties in good health and CMV-seronegative. CDR3s include the opening cysteine and the closing phenylalanine or tryptophan. D genes are given only for firm matches. Some rows have no size entry. The others give once, few or many, or a class for an expanded clone.

>.|.|TRBJ1-2|TRBV12-5
TGTGCTAGTGGTTTGTATAGGGGAGGTCTAGGTGGCTACACCTTC
CASGLYRGGLGGYTF
>.|.|TRBJ2-3|TRBV5-1
TGCGCCAGCAGCTTGGGCTCAGGGCCAGATACGCAGTATTTT
CASSLGSGPDTQYF
>.|.|TRBJ2-7|TRBV7-6
TGTGCCAGCAGCGCCGGCCCTGACAGGGAGGTTGTCGAGCAGTACTTC
CASSAGPDREVVEQYF
>.|.|TRBJ1-1|TRBV4-1
TGCGCCAGCAGCCCTATCAGGGTGGAGAACACTGAAGCTTTCTTT
CASSPIRVENTEAFF
>.|.|TRBJ1-3|TRBV9
TGTGCCAGCAAAGAGCCTGGAAACACCATATATTTT
CASKEPGNTIYF
>TRBD1|few|TRBJ1-6|TRBV27
TGTGCCACCCGGGACAGACATTCACCCCTCCACTTT
CATRDRHSPLHF
>.|.|TRBJ1-1|TRBV7-3
TGTGCCAGCAGCCCGCAACCGTCGGGGGGGCGGTCTTTCTTT
CASSPQPSGGRSFF
>TRBD1|once|TRBJ1-2|TRBV4-1
TGCGCCAGCAGCCAAACGGACAGGGCTTACTATGGCTACACCTTC
CASSQTDRAYYGYTF
>.|.|TRBJ1-2|TRBV9
TGTGCCAGCAGCGTAGGGGGGCAAATGAACTATGGCTACACCTTC
CASSVGGQMNYGYTF
>TRBD1|.|TRBJ1-6|TRBV30
TGTGCCTGGACTGGGGGAGACAGGGGTTTTTCACCCCTCCACTTT
CAWTGGDRGFSPLHF
>.|.|TRBJ1-2|TRBV27
TGTGCCAGCAGTTTATCCGGGACAATCTATGGCTACACCTTC
CASSLSGTIYGYTF
>TRBD2|.|TRBJ2-1|TRBV9
TGTGCCAGCAGCGTAGGAGATAGCGGGGGATTACATGAGCAGTTCTTC
CASSVGDSGGLHEQFF
>TRBD1|few|TRBJ1-2|TRBV6-5
TGTGCCAGCAGAACCACGAAACAGGGGTATGGCTACACCTTC
CASRTTKQGYGYTF
>.|.|TRBJ1-1|TRBV30
TGTGCCTGGAGGACGACAGGCACTGAAGCTTTCTTT
CAWRTTGTEAFF
>.|few|TRBJ1-1|TRBV25-1
TGTGCCAGCAGTGATGGAAAGGGGTCCGGCACTGAAGCTTTCTTT
CASSDGKGSGTEAFF
>TRBD1|.|TRBJ1-2|TRBV7-9
TGTGCCAGCAGCAGCTGGGACAGGCAAGGCGGCTACACCTTC
CASSSWDRQGGYTF
>.|once|TRBJ1-6|TRBV18
TGTGCCAGCTCACCGGGACACCGAAATTCACCCCTCCACTTT
CASSPGHRNSPLHF
>TRBD1|once|TRBJ1-5|TRBV27
TGTGCCAGCAGGGGACAGCACAATCAGCCCCAGCATTTT
CASRGQHNQPQHF
>TRBD2|.|TRBJ2-5|TRBV2
TGTGCCAGCAGCGCCATTCTAGCGGGGGGGCGAGAGACCCAGTACTTC
CASSAILAGGRETQYF
>.|.|TRBJ1-2|TRBV2
TGTGCCAGCAGCGAATCCCGCCAGGACAGAGGAGGCTACACCTTC
CASSESRQDRGGYTF
>.|.|TRBJ2-2|TRBV4-2
TGTGCCAGCAGCCAAGATAACAGGGAATTCACCGGGGAGCTGTTTTTT
CASSQDNREFTGELFF
>.|.|TRBJ1-2|TRBV6-1
TGTGCCAGCAGTGAGGGTAGGGGCGCTAACTATGGCTACACCTTC
CASSEGRGANYGYTF
>.|.|TRBJ1-2|TRBV19
TGTGCCAGTAGTGATCAAGGGGGAACCACCTATGGCTACACCTTC
CASSDQGGTTYGYTF
>TRBD2|.|TRBJ2-2|TRBV25-1
TGTGCCAGCAGTGAATATGACCAGCGGGGGCTGTCAGGGGAGCTGTTTTTT
CASSEYDQRGLSGELFF
>.|.|TRBJ1-6|TRBV28
TGTGCCAGCAGCCTGGGGGGGGGCGGCCTAAATAATTCACCCCTCCACTTT
CASSLGGGGLNNSPLHF
>TRBD1|few|TRBJ2-7|TRBV6-1
TGTGCCAGCAGTAGGAGACAGGGGGTCTACGAGCAGTACTTC
CASSRRQGVYEQYF
>.|.|TRBJ2-7|TRBV7-9
TGTGCCAGCAGCCCCCCCCACGGGATCCTAAACGAGCAGTACTTC
CASSPPHGILNEQYF
>.|.|TRBJ1-4|TRBV27
TGTGCCAGCAGTTTAACCAGGGGCTCGAATGAAAAACTGTTTTTT
CASSLTRGSNEKLFF
>TRBD2|.|TRBJ2-1|TRBV19
TGTGCCAGTAGTCAGCGGGGGGTTTACAATGAGCAGTTCTTC
CASSQRGVYNEQFF
>TRBD1|.|TRBJ1-5|TRBV28
TGTGCCAGCAGCGAAAGACAGGGAGGCCACAATCAGCCCCAGCATTTT
CASSERQGGHNQPQHF
>.|.|TRBJ1-2|TRBV27
TGTGCCAGCCGCCCGATGGGGGGGGCAGATGGCTACACCTTC
CASRPMGGADGYTF
>TRBD1|few|TRBJ1-2|TRBV7-9
TGTGCCAGCAGCCTACAGGGGCCCTATGGCTACACCTTC
CASSLQGPYGYTF